This entry lists 9 T cell receptor beta chains sequenced from one sample in a study of monozygotic twins with inflammatory bowel disease. TCRdb reprocessed the 5' RACE reads, keeping one entry per CDR3 protein, no DNA. The sample includes about 380,000 distinct CDR3 sequences. Sample: blood. Receptor source: a human donor with ulcerative colitis or Crohn's disease, or a healthy co-twin of an affected twin (not recorded which).

The chain carries TRBV4-1 and TRBJ2-1; the D call of TRBD1 rests on TCRdb alone, since no DNA is present to check it. Looked up from germline, CDR1 is MGHRA and CDR2 is YSYEKL. The CDR3 consists of 16 residues. This CDR3 reads CASSQTGTGELVEQFF.

This sequence joins TRBV11-2 and TRBJ2-1; the TRBD1 assignment by TCRdb is unverifiable without DNA. Germline V lookup: CDR1 SGHAT, CDR2 FQNNGV. The CDR3 has 19 amino acids. The CDR3 reads CASSLFGSGPPSSYNEQFF.

This chain connects TRBV29-1 to TRBJ2-1; checking the TCRdb D call of TRBD1 is not possible without DNA. Germline CDR1 and CDR2: SQVTM and ANQGSEA. This CDR3 has 14 amino acids. The CDR3: CSVGDRGPYNEQFF.

The chain employs TRBV7-2 and TRBJ2-3; TCRdb's D call of TRBD2 is untestable without DNA. Germline V gene sequence: CDR1 SGHTA, CDR2 FQGNSA. CDR3 length: 17 amino acids. This chain's CDR3 is CASSLEGAGVSTDTQYF.

The chain employs TRBV7-9 and TRBJ2-2; no DNA is available, so the TRBD2 call from TCRdb remains unchecked. The CDR3 is made up of 15 amino acids. Germline CDR1 and CDR2: SEHNR and FQNEAQ (reference sequence). The CDR3 reads CASSLEVGHSGELFF.

The chain has TRBV29-1 and TRBJ2-5; TCRdb gives TRBD2 as the D gene, but with no DNA this cannot be confirmed. This CDR3 is 13 amino acids long. Looked up from germline, CDR1 is SQVTM and CDR2 is ANQGSEA. CDR3 amino acids: CSVAGTFQETQYF.

The rearrangement links TRBV5-1 to TRBJ1-5. The CDR3 is made up of 15 amino acids. CDR1 and CDR2 from the germline V gene are SGHRS and YFSETQ. The CDR3 sequence: CASSLDSTSNQPQHF.

V is TRBV2 and J is TRBJ1-2; TCRdb reports TRBD1, a call that lacks DNA to check it against. Per germline, CDR1 SNHLY and CDR2 FYNNEI. The CDR3 is 13 amino acids. The CDR3 loop reads CASRGQGAAGYTF.

The V call is TRBV30, the J call TRBJ2-1; TCRdb picks TRBD1, but there is no DNA to check that call. Germline CDR1 is GTSNPN and CDR2 is SVGIG (reference sequence). This CDR3 is built from 15 residues. CDR3 sequence: CAWSTKGALGNEQFF.